This T cell receptor beta chain was captured by sequencing in a study of cytomegalovirus exposure and HLA in healthy donors. Findings and caveats of the study: As was reported, the classifier diagnosed cytomegalovirus status with high specificity and sensitivity. Some 150 TCR beta chains were listed as cytomegalovirus-associated. A few of the chains that were CMV-associated were confirmed in vitro to be specific for CMV antigens. First-cohort TCR clusters tended to co-occur in the 130 or so validation repertoires, a later analysis found.

The CDR3 is 15 residues long. CDR1 SGHDT and CDR2 YYEEEE come from the germline V gene. The J segment lost 4 bases and the V segment lost 2 bases, leaving 6 bases of the junction unmatched. This table comes from immunoSEQ multiplex PCR, and its TCRdb copy is limited to in-frame clones, with some not included. The sample holds around 150,000 clones, approximately 87% seen once. In regard to this clone: What it binds is unknown.

The TCR sequence derives from a woman aged 30 to 39 in good health and CMV-seronegative. The sample consisted of PBMCs. The chain uses TRBV5-6 and TRBJ1-2; 9 bases align to TRBD1. The CDR3 sequence: CASSLMDRGGYGYTF. In DNA form, the CDR3 reads TGTGCCAGCAGCTTAATGGACAGGGGAGGCTATGGCTACACCTTC.